One sample yielded the 17 T cell receptor beta chains listed below, sequenced in a study of long-term antiretroviral therapy in people with HIV. The immunoSEQ assay was v3.0, run at survey level. Clones were sequenced by immunoSEQ multiplex PCR, and TCRdb holds only the in-frame ones, with some missing. This table holds about 15,000 clones, 91% found once. Sequencing was performed on unsorted PBMCs, taken 0.3 years after starting antiretroviral therapy. These receptors originate from a man between 60 and 75 years old with HIV.

This chain joins TRBV10-1 and TRBJ1-2, with a tentative D call TRBD1 (5 bases). The CDR3 contains 13 residues. CDR1 is WNHNN and CDR2 is SYGVQD in the germline V gene (reference sequence). V was trimmed by 2 bases and J by 5 bases, leaving 9 bases between them. This CDR3 reads CASSETGPYGYTF. The CDR3 coding sequence is TGCGCCAGCAGTGAGACGGGACCGTATGGCTACACCTTC.

The CDR3 protein is CASSRGSSGNTIYF. CDR3 coding DNA: TGTGCCAGCTCACGAGGGAGCTCTGGAAACACCATATATTTT. The rearrangement links TRBV18 to TRBJ1-3; D gene uncertain. V gave up 4 bases and J gave up 0 bases, with 7 bases separating them. Looked up from germline, CDR1 is KGHSH and CDR2 is LQKENI. CDR3 length equals 14 residues.

This chain connects TRBV7-8 to TRBJ2-3; D ambiguous. The CDR3 is 15 amino acids. The germline gives CDR1 SGHVS, CDR2 FQNEAQ. V was clipped by 2 bases and J by 5 bases, with 14 bases between them. CDR3 nucleotide sequence: TGTGCCAGCAGCTTAAACGGCCCCGCGTTAGATACGCAGTATTTT. Its protein product is CASSLNGPALDTQYF.

The chain employs TRBV19 and TRBJ1-1; TRBD1 is a possible D gene (5 bases). The germline V gene has CDR1 LNHDA and CDR2 SQIVND (reference sequence). The CDR3 is 15 residues long. V gave up 4 bases and J gave up 5 bases, with 17 bases separating them. CDR3 bases: TGTGCCAGTAGTACCCCCGCGCAGGGAAGAACTGAAGCTTTCTTT. It is translated as CASSTPAQGRTEAFF.

CDR3 amino acids: CASSLGLAGAYNEQFF. CDR3 nucleotide sequence: TGTGCCAGCTCACTAGGACTAGCGGGAGCCTACAATGAGCAGTTCTTC. This chain uses TRBV18 with TRBJ2-1; 13 positions match TRBD2. CDR1 and CDR2 (germline): KGHSH, LQKENI. The CDR3 runs to 16 residues. The trim removed 4 bases at V and 2 bases at J, leaving 2 bases unmatched.

This chain joins TRBV10-3 and TRBJ2-2, with unresolved D. This CDR3 region has 14 residues. Germline V CDR1 and CDR2: ENHRY, SYGVKD. V lost 7 bases and J 6 bases, leaving 15 bases between the germline ends. Here the CDR3 DNA reads TGTGCCATCAAGGAGACCTCTACCGCCGGGGAGCTGTTTTTT. This translates into CAIKETSTAGELFF.

This sequence joins TRBV7-9 and TRBJ1-5; D ambiguous. This CDR3 contains 12 residues. CDR1 SEHNR and CDR2 FQNEAQ come from the germline V gene (reference sequence). V lost 0 bases and J lost 10, with 7 bases in between. Written as DNA, the CDR3 is TGTGCCAGCAGCTTAGCAACCGAACCCCAGCATTTT. Translated: CASSLATEPQHF. Together with reference TRBV7-9 and TRBJ1-5, the CDR3 gives the full variable domain: DTGVSQNPRHKITKRGQNVTFRCDPISEHNRLYWYRQTLGQGPEFLTYFQNEAQLEKSRLLSDRFSAERPKGSFSTLEIQRTEQGDSAMYLCASSLATEPQHFGDGTRLSIL.

The chain joins TRBV27 to TRBJ1-6; no definite D call. The CDR3 length is 17 residues. The germline gives CDR1 MNHEY, CDR2 SMNVEV (reference sequence). The V gene lost 2 bases and the J gene lost 0 bases, with 11 bases spanning the gap. The CDR3 DNA is TGTGCCAGCAGTTTACAGGAGCCAAGCTCCTATAATTCACCCCTCCACTTT. This gives the protein CASSLQEPSSYNSPLHF.

The J gene is TRBJ1-1, the V gene TRBV6-1; D gene ambiguous. CDR1 MNHNS and CDR2 SASEGT come from the germline V gene. CDR3 length: 13 residues. V was pared by 2 bases and J by 1 base, with 5 bases between. CDR3 amino acids: CASSEQTNTEAFF. CDR3 nucleotide sequence: TGTGCCAGCAGTGAACAGACGAACACTGAAGCTTTCTTT.

The V and J genes are TRBV5-4 and TRBJ1-2; 7 bases agree with TRBD1. V dropped 4 bases and J dropped 5; count of bases not matched to a gene: 11. The germline gives CDR1 SGHNT, CDR2 YYREEE (reference sequence). The CDR3 extends over 15 amino acids. Written as DNA, the CDR3 is TGTGCCAGCAGCCTAGAAGGACAGGCGTTATATGGCTACACCTTC. Encoded protein: CASSLEGQALYGYTF.

The sample holds a few counts of this clone. The chain combines TRBV11-3 with TRBJ2-1; the D gene could be TRBD1 or TRBD2 (5 bases each). Trimming pared 1 base from V and 0 bases from J, leaving 7 bases between. This CDR3 region has 15 residues. From germline, CDR1 is SGHNT and CDR2 YENEEA. CDR3 residues: CASSLVGDSYNEQFF. The CDR3 nucleotides read TGTGCCAGCAGCTTAGTGGGGGACTCCTACAATGAGCAGTTCTTC. The full variable domain, its missing parts supplied by reference TRBV11-3 and TRBJ2-1, is EAGVVQSPRYKIIEKKQPVAFWCNPISGHNTLYWYLQNLGQGPELLIRYENEEAVDDSQLPKDRFSAERLKGVDSTLKIQPAELGDSAVYLCASSLVGDSYNEQFFGPGTRLTVL.

This sequence joins TRBV19 and TRBJ2-1; D is perhaps TRBD2 (5 bases). The CDR3 has 15 amino acids. V was shortened by 5 bases and J by 2 bases, with 13 bases between the two germline ends. Germline V CDR1 and CDR2: LNHDA, SQIVND (reference sequence). The CDR3 region is CASSALGGPYNEQFF. As DNA, the CDR3 is TGTGCCAGTAGTGCCTTGGGCGGGCCCTACAATGAGCAGTTCTTC.

The V gene is TRBV5-1, the J gene TRBJ2-2; the D call may be TRBD1 or TRBD2 (7 bases each). V lost 1 base, J lost 1 base, and 17 bases lay in between. From germline, CDR1 is SGHRS and CDR2 YFSETQ. There are 18 residues in the CDR3. CDR3 region: CASSLTKAGQWNTGELFF. DNA of the CDR3: TGCGCCAGCAGCTTGACTAAAGCGGGACAGTGGAACACCGGGGAGCTGTTTTTT.

The chain combines TRBV28 with TRBJ2-6; D unresolved. There are 14 residues in the CDR3. Germline CDR1 is MDHEN and CDR2 is SYDVKM. Trimming removed 6 bases at V and 0 bases at J, with 6 bases between. This chain's CDR3 is CASSRPSGANVLTF. Here the CDR3 DNA reads TGTGCCAGCAGCCGGCCCTCTGGGGCCAACGTCCTGACTTTC. The whole variable domain, remainder taken from reference TRBV28 and TRBJ2-6, is DVKVTQSSRYLVKRTGEKVFLECVQDMDHENMFWYRQDPGLGLRLIYFSYDVKMKEKGDIPEGYSVSREKKERFSLILESASTNQTSMYLCASSRPSGANVLTFGAGSRLTVL.

This sequence joins TRBV28 and TRBJ1-2, with unresolved D. CDR1 and CDR2 from the germline V gene are MDHEN and SYDVKM. The V end was cut by 6 bases, the J end by 5 bases, with 10 bases between. The CDR3 totals 12 residues. The CDR3 nucleotides are TGTGCCAGCAGCCGCGGGCGTTATGGCTACACCTTC. This sequence encodes CASSRGRYGYTF.

This clone is large by share. J is TRBJ2-1 and V is TRBV27; D possibly corresponds to TRBD2 (6 bases). The length of the CDR3 is 15 residues. The germline V gene encodes CDR1 MNHEY and CDR2 SMNVEV (reference sequence). V lost 6 bases and J lost 7, with 19 bases in between. CDR3 sequence: CASRVGLALRNEQFF. CDR3 in DNA: TGTGCCAGCAGGGTGGGGCTAGCGCTAAGGAATGAGCAGTTCTTC.

The chain couples TRBV7-9 to TRBJ2-5, with D hard to call. Per the germline V gene, CDR1 is SEHNR and CDR2 is FQNEAQ (reference sequence). Trimming removed 3 bases at V and 2 bases at J, with 7 bases between. The CDR3 has 13 amino acids. CDR3 in DNA: TGTGCCAGCAGCTTCATCGGGCAAGAGACCCAGTACTTC. It specifies CASSFIGQETQYF.